These 27 T cell receptor beta chains originate from one sample sequenced in a study of vaccination and CD4 T cells after COVID-19. At the Johns Hopkins FTIC core, DNA taken from cultured CD4+ T cells was sequenced by way of the Oncomine TCR Beta short-read assay. MiXCR was run by TCRdb on the PCR reads, yielding one entry per CDR3 protein. The data contain around 15,000 distinct CDR3 sequences, 35% of them seen just once; the ten biggest clones take up 13% to 15%. The treatment is: roughly 11-day PBMC culture with coronavirus spike peptide pools or control peptides (ViraFEST assay). These TCRs' antigens remain unknown. Sequenced sample: cultured CD4+ T cells from blood. These receptors all come from a human donor with COVID-19.

CDR3 bases: TGTGCCATCAGTGGGGGACAGGTTAGGGGCACAGATACGCAGTATTTT. Residues: CAISGGQVRGTDTQYF. The chain couples TRBV10-3 to TRBJ2-3; 8 bases fit TRBD1. Losses at the gene ends were 4 bases for V and 1 base for J; bases not matched to a gene: 7. The germline V gene has CDR1 ENHRY and CDR2 SYGVKD. This CDR3 has 16 residues.

This rearrangement joins TRBV5-1 to TRBJ1-1; the match to TRBD1 covers 8 bases. The CDR3 has 15 residues. V trimming: 4 bases; J trimming: 6 bases; junction bases outside the gene matches: 11. CDR1 is SGHRS and CDR2 is YFSETQ in the germline V gene. The CDR3 DNA reads as TGCGCCAGCAGCCGGGGGGACAGGAGGAGCGCTGAAGCTTTCTTT. Encoded protein: CASSRGDRRSAEAFF.

V is TRBV20-1 and J is TRBJ2-1, with 10 bases matching TRBD2. This CDR3 is built from 16 residues. J gave up 4 bases and V 5 bases, and 11 bases lay outside the gene matches. The germline gives CDR1 DFQATT, CDR2 SNEGSKA (reference sequence). The CDR3 here is CSAPLSLAGPYNEQFF. The CDR3 nucleotides read TGCAGTGCTCCCCTTTCACTAGCGGGGCCTTACAATGAGCAGTTCTTC.

The V call is TRBV4-2, the J call TRBJ1-6; D not resolved. Germline V gene lookup returns CDR1 LGHNA and CDR2 YNFKEQ. The CDR3 totals 14 residues. The V and J ends lost 7 bases and 0 bases respectively, with 7 bases between them. DNA for the CDR3: TGTGCCAGCAAGGGTTACTCCTATAATTCACCCCTCCACTTT. Its protein is CASKGYSYNSPLHF.

This clonotype was recorded a few times. The CDR3, as DNA: TGTGCCAGCAAGAAAAGGGGTTCACCCCTCCACTTT. Encoded protein: CASKKRGSPLHF. The chain joins TRBV12-3 or TRBV12-4 to TRBJ1-6; D might be TRBD1 (5 bases). V lost 7 bases to trimming and J lost 9 bases, with 10 bases between them. The CDR3 length is 12 residues.

The V and J genes are TRBV19 and TRBJ1-1, with TRBD1 as a possible D gene (5 bases). The CDR3 has 15 amino acids. CDR1 and CDR2 from the germline V gene are LNHDA and SQIVND (reference sequence). Trimming left V 5 bases short and J 4 bases short, with 17 bases between. The CDR3 spells CASSPNVGPSTEAFF. CDR3 DNA: TGTGCCAGTAGTCCAAACGTGGGACCGAGCACTGAAGCTTTCTTT.

The chain has TRBV5-1 and TRBJ1-2, with 8 bases lining up with TRBD1. V was clipped by 2 bases and J by 3 bases; unmatched bases: 6. The CDR3 is 15 residues long. Germline loops: CDR1 SGHRS, CDR2 YFSETQ. The chain's CDR3 is CASSLSTGGDYGYTF. The CDR3 DNA reads TGCGCCAGCAGCTTATCAACAGGGGGAGACTATGGCTACACCTTC.

Only a few counts were recorded for this clonotype. The gene calls are TRBV27 and TRBJ1-1, with 8 bases matching TRBD1. Germline-derived CDR1 and CDR2 are MNHEY and SMNVEV (reference sequence). The ends lost 7 bases at V and 1 base at J; junction bases unmatched: 11. The CDR3 runs to 16 residues. The CDR3, as DNA: TGTGCCAGCACCACACGACAGGGGATTGAGAACACTGAAGCTTTCTTT. It yields the protein CASTTRQGIENTEAFF.

In its sample, this clonotype was seen a few times. This sequence joins TRBV6-1 and TRBJ1-5, with 8 bases lining up with TRBD1. Losses at the gene ends were 6 bases for V and 4 bases for J; bases not matched to a gene: 8. This CDR3 has 15 amino acids. The germline V gene has CDR1 MNHNS and CDR2 SASEGT. Written as DNA, the CDR3 is TGTGCCAGCAGCAAGGACAGGGCGGGGAATCAGCCCCAGCATTTT. This sequence encodes CASSKDRAGNQPQHF.

This chain joins TRBV30 and TRBJ1-2; 9 positions match TRBD1. Trimming at V came to 2 bases and at J to 7 bases, leaving 5 bases not matched to a gene. The V gene's germline CDR1 is GTSNPN and CDR2 SVGIG (reference sequence). CDR3 size: 13 residues. CDR3 in DNA: TGTGCCTGGAGTTTCGGGACAGGGAGTGGCTACACCTTC. Its translation: CAWSFGTGSGYTF.

This clonotype was observed a handful of times. V gene TRBV7-2 combines with J gene TRBJ2-2, with 10 nucleotides matching TRBD2. The V gene end was trimmed by 5 bases and the J gene end by 8 bases; junction bases not matched to a gene: 11. The CDR3 sequence is 16 residues long. Per the germline V gene, CDR1 is SGHTA and CDR2 is FQGNSA. In DNA, the CDR3 is TGTGCCAGCAGCCTACTTAGCGGGGGGTTCGGTGGGGAGCTGTTTTTT. This translates into CASSLLSGGFGGELFF.

The sample holds a few counts of this clonotype. V and J are TRBV7-2 and TRBJ2-7; no reliable D call. The V end was cut by 0 bases, the J end by 5 bases, with 5 bases between. The CDR3 sequence is 12 residues long. Germline CDR1 SGHTA, CDR2 FQGNSA. CDR3 sequence reads: CASSLAVNEQYF. Here the CDR3 DNA reads TGTGCCAGCAGCTTAGCGGTGAACGAGCAGTACTTC.

The genes are TRBV19 and TRBJ2-2; 11 positions match TRBD2. V gave up 5 bases and J gave up 2 bases; unmatched junction bases: 13. This CDR3 comprises 19 residues. CDR1 and CDR2 from the germline V gene are LNHDA and SQIVND (reference sequence). The CDR3 bases are TGTGCCAGTAGTCATAACCGGCCGCTAGCGGGGGGTAACACCGGGGAGCTGTTTTTT. Amino acid sequence: CASSHNRPLAGGNTGELFF.

This clonotype was seen a handful of times. The chain is built from TRBV20-1 and TRBJ2-3, with TRBD2 matching 9 bases. V shed 0 bases and J 5 bases; nucleotides not matched to a gene: 9. This CDR3 has 16 amino acids. Germline CDR1 is DFQATT and CDR2 is SNEGSKA (reference sequence). DNA for the CDR3: TGCAGTGCTAGAGACCATAGCGGGAGTCAAGGAGATACGCAGTATTTT. Translating it yields CSARDHSGSQGDTQYF.

This clonotype turned up a few times. The J gene is TRBJ1-5, the V gene TRBV2; maybe TRBD1 (6 bases). This CDR3 is 15 amino acids long. Germline assignment: CDR1 SNHLY and CDR2 FYNNEI. The germline V and J ends were trimmed by 4 bases and 0 bases, with 10 bases remaining between them. The CDR3 nucleotides are TGTGCCAGCAGTGGGGACATTTATAGCAATCAGCCCCAGCATTTT. As protein: CASSGDIYSNQPQHF. The whole variable domain, remainder taken from reference TRBV2 and TRBJ1-5, is EPEVTQTPSHQVTQMGQEVILRCVPISNHLYFYWYRQILGQKVEFLVSFYNNEISEKSEIFDDQFSVERPDGSNFTLKIRSTKLEDSAMYFCASSGDIYSNQPQHFGDGTRLSIL.

The V call is TRBV5-1, the J call TRBJ2-5, with 8 bases that match TRBD2. Germline lookup yields CDR1 SGHRS and CDR2 YFSETQ. CDR3 size: 14 residues. Trimming removed 4 bases from V and 4 bases from J; junction bases left unmatched: 6. CDR3 region: CASSLLRGAETQYF. As DNA, the CDR3 is TGCGCCAGCAGCCTTTTGCGGGGGGCAGAGACCCAGTACTTC.

This clonotype was counted only a few times. The chain couples TRBV27 to TRBJ2-3; D perhaps matches TRBD1 (6 bases). V lost 4 bases to trimming and J lost 2 bases, with 19 bases between them. Germline-derived CDR1 and CDR2 are MNHEY and SMNVEV (reference sequence). The CDR3 totals 17 residues. CDR3 protein: CASSSLGWGPITDTQYF. For the CDR3, the DNA is TGTGCCAGCAGTTCCCTGGGGTGGGGGCCGATCACAGATACGCAGTATTTT.

The chain carries TRBV11-2 and TRBJ2-1; 7 bases map to TRBD2. This CDR3 spans 17 amino acids. Germline V gives CDR1 SGHAT, CDR2 FQNNGV. After removal of 8 bases from V and 5 bases from J, the junction contained 18 bases not matched to a gene. CDR3 loop: CASSNLGRVLDNNEQFF. DNA for the CDR3: TGTGCCAGCTCTAATTTGGGGAGGGTACTCGACAACAATGAGCAGTTCTTC.

On this clonotype itself: Germline and junction disagree at one end, which may indicate a read error. V is TRBV24-1 and J is TRBJ2-4; perhaps TRBD2 as D (6 bases). Germline-derived CDR1 and CDR2 are KGHDR and SFDVKD. This CDR3 region has 16 residues. The CDR3 DNA reads TGTGCCACCAGTGATTTAGGAGGGGTAGCCAAAGACATTCAGTACTTC. Protein: CATSDLGGVAKDIQYF.

V is TRBV28 and J is TRBJ2-7; TRBD2 matches 8 bases. The CDR3 runs 14 residues. The V segment lost 7 bases and the J segment 5 bases; nucleotides outside the gene matches: 10. Germline V gene data show CDR1 as MDHEN and CDR2 as SYDVKM. The CDR3 DNA is TGTGCCAGCACGGGGGGGGCGGGTAGCGACGAGCAGTACTTC. It encodes CASTGGAGSDEQYF. The full variable domain, rest sourced from reference TRBV28 and TRBJ2-7, is DVKVTQSSRYLVKRTGEKVFLECVQDMDHENMFWYRQDPGLGLRLIYFSYDVKMKEKGDIPEGYSVSREKKERFSLILESASTNQTSMYLCASTGGAGSDEQYFGPGTRLTVT.

This clonotype was picked up one time. CDR3 nucleotides: TGTGCCAGCAGTTTCCAGGGGGTGAACACTGAAGCTTTCTTT. It specifies CASSFQGVNTEAFF. The V gene is TRBV12-3 or TRBV12-4, the J gene TRBJ1-1, with 7 bases fitting TRBD1. This CDR3 spans 14 amino acids. Trimming at V came to 3 bases and at J to 0 bases, leaving 1 base not matched to a gene.

The chain carries TRBV11-1 and TRBJ1-4; 7 bases map to TRBD1. The V gene's germline CDR1 is SGHAT and CDR2 FQDESV (reference sequence). The CDR3 spans 15 residues. V shed 5 bases and J 3 bases; nucleotides not matched to a gene: 6. The DNA for the CDR3 is TGTGCCAGCAGCCCATTGGGACAGCCTAATGAAAAACTGTTTTTT. Its protein product is CASSPLGQPNEKLFF.

This chain joins TRBV5-1 and TRBJ1-2, with 7 bases lining up with TRBD1. The CDR3 is 15 amino acids. V dropped 0 bases and J dropped 7; count of bases not matched to a gene: 9. Germline V gene sequence: CDR1 SGHRS, CDR2 YFSETQ. The CDR3 reads CASSLDRKQGSGYTF. The CDR3 region has the DNA TGCGCCAGCAGCTTGGACAGGAAACAGGGGAGTGGCTACACCTTC.

In its sample, this clonotype is large. This chain uses TRBV20-1 with TRBJ2-1; TRBD2 matches at 11 bases. In germline, CDR1 is DFQATT, CDR2 SNEGSKA (reference sequence). This CDR3 comprises 13 residues. J was trimmed by 6 bases and V by 6 bases; bases with no gene match: 4. In nucleotides, the CDR3 is TGCAGTGCCACGGGACTAGCGGTCAATGAGCAGTTCTTC. This translates into CSATGLAVNEQFF.

The gene calls are TRBV2 and TRBJ1-1; TRBD1 aligns across 7 bases. Germline loops: CDR1 SNHLY, CDR2 FYNNEI. The V and J ends lost 5 bases and 4 bases, in that order; junction bases with no gene match: 10. This CDR3 has 15 amino acids. The CDR3 DNA reads TGTGCCAGCAGTACCGACAGGGCTGTCGGCACTGAAGCTTTCTTT. This gives the protein CASSTDRAVGTEAFF.

The V and J genes are TRBV24-1 and TRBJ2-1; D gene uncertain. The germline V gene has CDR1 KGHDR and CDR2 SFDVKD. The V end lost 3 bases, the J end lost 7 bases, and 9 bases lay between the germline ends. This CDR3 spans 13 amino acids. The CDR3 here is CATSDTNGNEQFF. CDR3 coding DNA: TGTGCCACCAGTGATACAAACGGGAATGAGCAGTTCTTC.

The V and J genes are TRBV2 and TRBJ1-1, with D possibly TRBD1 on 6 matching bases. From germline, CDR1 is SNHLY and CDR2 FYNNEI. Trimming stripped 7 bases from V and 3 bases from J, with 18 bases between. This CDR3 contains 15 residues. The CDR3 coding sequence is TGTGCCAGCACTGGACAGCCCAAAGGGGACACTGAAGCTTTCTTT. Protein: CASTGQPKGDTEAFF.